The sequence of this T cell receptor (beta chain) was determined in a study of shared clonotypes between healthy human individuals (dated by TCRdb to 2020 to 2021). General notes on the study: Three men and a couple of women, aged 18 to 49 years, made up the cohort. To increase sequencing depth and limit assay-specific biases, TCR repertoire library preparation and sequencing were carried out by different laboratories using diverse techniques. For each donor, CD4 naive and CD4 memory were each run on three plates, CD8 naive on two plates, and CD8 memory on one plate. The study deeply sequenced blood TCR repertoires of about five healthy adults to estimate repertoire size and the extent of clonotype sharing between individuals. Each donor's leukapheresis produced roughly between about 0.9 and 9.5 billion PBMCs. What the authors observed across the whole study: About 5% of naive CD4, 3.5% of naive CD8, 2.3% of memory CD4, and less than 0.45% of memory CD8 clonotypes were shared across several donors. Because the study included only a small number of donors, the genetic and exposure-history diversity represented was limited. Estimated clonotype richness was generally larger for naive than for memory subsets. Pairwise subsampling led to the expectation that sequencing depth would affect the degree of clonotype sharing among donors. Compared with non-shared clonotypes, the clonotypes found in all four sorted-subset donors had higher generation probabilities. Incomplete sequencing was indicated by rarefaction of sorted-subset datasets, despite the large sequencing depth. Sampling was restricted to blood, and TCR repertoires in tissues likely differ from the TCR repertoires found in blood.

V gives up 4 bases and J gives up 0 bases, and the segment between their germline ends measures 11 bases. In the germline V gene, CDR1 corresponds to SGHDT and CDR2 to YYEEEE. The CDR3 goes from the cysteine to the phenylalanine over 15 residues. The entry retains the CDR3 DNA only, 45 bases that are in frame from base 1. A remark on this clone: Its antigen remains undetermined. Base qualities are not at hand, and no much larger clone is one base apart.

TCR CDR3 regions were amplified from genomic DNA by multiplex PCR using the deep immunoSEQ assay. Extracted genomic DNA from each cell subset was spread evenly across all wells of several immunoSEQ 96-well plates, with each plate serving as a replicate. For sorted subsets, 200 to 250 ng genomic DNA, equal to 30,000 to 35,000 T cell genomes, was loaded into each replicate PCR. Purified libraries were quantified with a Qubit 3.0 fluorometer, sized on a Bioanalyzer 2100, and re-quantified with the KAPA Library Quantification kit. A separate single-read 150-cycle Illumina NextSeq 550 flow cell was used to sequence each immunoSEQ 96-well plate. Processing in the source paper ran as follows. The immunoSEQ output contained only junctional sequences without quality scores, so filtering could not match that applied to full-length reads. Sequences were annotated with PyIR, a Python wrapper for IgBLAST v1.9, and V/J genes and CDR3 were assigned using IMGT germline references. Reads were filtered out if the reads had weak V/J assignments (E-value above 1e-6), no CDR3, stop codons, out-of-frame junctions, or ambiguous translated residues. V3J clonotypes were defined by identical inferred V gene, J gene, and CDR3 amino acid sequence. To compute the percentage overlap between repertoires, the number of shared unique clonotypes was divided by the size of the smaller repertoire. Richness of each repertoire was evaluated using RTK rarefaction, the Chao1 estimator, and Recon v2.1 estimates of unobserved clonotypes. Generation probabilities were computed with OLGA for all TCRbeta clonotypes obtained by the gDNA method from a few donors. TCRdb took this table from immuneACCESS and kept in-frame rearrangements with V and J called. Such tables lack part of the clones; where checked against another copy, unresolved V genes explain under half of the gap, and the rest is unexplained. V and J calls and clone size are copied from that table; D and trimming were computed from the DNA. The sample contains around 1.5 million clones, around 98% of them found a single time. The ten largest account for about 0.45% of the sample.

Healthy HIV-negative adults with no recently reported acute infections or vaccinations were included as donors. Every donor was a Caucasian adult residing in Nashville, Tennessee, USA. CD4+ T cells were enriched through magnetic negative selection, after which naive cells were positively selected on CD45RA and the remaining negative fraction served as the memory subset. Blood was obtained by leukapheresis, after which PBMCs were separated by Ficoll-Histopaque density gradient centrifugation and cryopreserved in liquid nitrogen vapor phase. Analytical flow cytometry was used to check the purity and quantity of every magnetically sorted T cell population. Each sorted fraction had its genomic DNA isolated and then quantified by UV absorbance on a Nanodrop 2000c.

The chain is assembled from TRBV5-6 and TRBJ2-1, with the D segment identity uncertain. The TCR was taken from a man aged 30-40 years in good health. The sample taken for sequencing was naive CD4+ T cells sorted from blood. This sample's cell subset or site label indicates: CD45RA+ positively selected. The CDR3 sequence is CASSRLASSYNEQFF. The DNA sequence is TGTGCCAGCAGCCGACTGGCTAGCTCCTACAATGAGCAGTTCTTC.